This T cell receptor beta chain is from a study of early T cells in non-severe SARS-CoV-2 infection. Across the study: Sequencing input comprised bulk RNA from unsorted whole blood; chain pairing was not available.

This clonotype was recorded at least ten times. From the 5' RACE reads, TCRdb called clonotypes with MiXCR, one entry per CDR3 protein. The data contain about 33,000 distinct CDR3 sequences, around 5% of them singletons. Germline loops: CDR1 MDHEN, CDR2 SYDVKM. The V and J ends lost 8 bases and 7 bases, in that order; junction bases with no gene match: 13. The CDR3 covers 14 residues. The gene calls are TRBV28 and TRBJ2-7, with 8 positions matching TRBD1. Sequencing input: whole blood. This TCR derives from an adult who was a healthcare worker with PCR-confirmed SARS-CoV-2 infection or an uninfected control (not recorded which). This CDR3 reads CASGVDRAPGEQYF. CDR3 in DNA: TGTGCCAGCGGAGTGGACAGGGCGCCGGGAGAGCAGTACTTC.